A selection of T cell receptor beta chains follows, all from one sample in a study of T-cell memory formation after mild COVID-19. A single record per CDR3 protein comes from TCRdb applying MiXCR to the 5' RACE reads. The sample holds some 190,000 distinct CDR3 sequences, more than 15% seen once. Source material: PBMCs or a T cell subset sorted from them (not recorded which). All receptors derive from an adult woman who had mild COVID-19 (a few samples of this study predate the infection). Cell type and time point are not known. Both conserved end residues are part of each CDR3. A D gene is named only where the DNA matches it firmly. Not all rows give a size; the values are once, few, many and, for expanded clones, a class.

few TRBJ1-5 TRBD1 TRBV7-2 TGTGCCAGCAGCTCCTCGGCCGGGACAGGGCTACAGCCCCAGCATTTT CASSSSAGTGLQPQHF
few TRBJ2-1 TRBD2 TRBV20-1 TGCAGTGCTGGGGATAGCGGGGGGGGAAACAATGAGCAGTTCTTC CSAGDSGGGNNEQFF
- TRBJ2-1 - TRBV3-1 TGTGCCAGCAGCCAAGTCAGGCGTCTGGCCGGCTATGAGCAGTTCTTC CASSQVRRLAGYEQFF
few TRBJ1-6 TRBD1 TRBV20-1 TGCAGTGCTAGGCGGACAGGGAACGATTCACCCCTCCACTTT CSARRTGNDSPLHF
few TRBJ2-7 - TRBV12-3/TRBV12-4 TGTGCCAGCAGCTCCGGGCCACCAGGAAGCTCCTACGAGCAGTACTTC CASSSGPPGSSYEQYF
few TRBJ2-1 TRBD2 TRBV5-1 TGCGCCAGCAGCCCCGGGACTAGCGGGGGGGCTGACAATGAGCAGTTCTTC CASSPGTSGGADNEQFF
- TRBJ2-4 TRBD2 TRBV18 TGTGCCAGCTCACCGAGCGGGAGGTCAACAGCTCTAGCCAAAAACATTCAGTACTTC CASSPSGRSTALAKNIQYF
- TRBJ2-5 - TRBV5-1 TGCGCCAGCAGCTTGTTTTCCAGGGACCGGAAGACCCAGTACTTC CASSLFSRDRKTQYF
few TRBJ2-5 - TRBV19 TGTGCCAGTAGTACGGCGTACCAAGAGACCCAGTACTTC CASSTAYQETQYF
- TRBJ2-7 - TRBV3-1 TGTGCCAGCAGCCAAGGAACTACTAGCTCATCCTTC CASSQGTTSSSF
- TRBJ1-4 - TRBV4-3 TGCGCCAGCAGCCAGGACAAACTAAGCAATGAAAAACTGTTTTTT CASSQDKLSNEKLFF
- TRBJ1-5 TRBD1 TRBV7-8 TGTGCCAGCAGCTTAGCTCTGGGACAGGGAAATCAGCCCCAGCATTTT CASSLALGQGNQPQHF
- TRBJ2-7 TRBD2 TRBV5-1 TGCGCCAGCAGCTTCCTAATGAGGCGGGAGTCTCACTACGAGCAGTACTTC CASSFLMRRESHYEQYF
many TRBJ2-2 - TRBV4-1 TGCGCCAGCAGCCTCCGGGGCACCGGGGAGCTGTTTTTT CASSLRGTGELFF
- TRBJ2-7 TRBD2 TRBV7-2 TGTGCCAGCAGCTTAACGTTGGCTAGCGGGAGCGTTTCGTCTTTCGTGCAGTACTTC CASSLTLASGSVSSFVQYF
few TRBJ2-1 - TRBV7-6 TGTGCCAGCAGCCCGGGACAAACCTACAATGAGCAGTTCTTC CASSPGQTYNEQFF
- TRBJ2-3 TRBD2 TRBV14 TGTGCCAGCAGCCCGTTACTAGCGGGGCCCACAGATACGCAGTATTTT CASSPLLAGPTDTQYF
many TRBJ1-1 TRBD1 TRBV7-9 TGTGCCAGCAGCTTACCGACGGACAGGGCCACTGAAGCTTTCTTT CASSLPTDRATEAFF
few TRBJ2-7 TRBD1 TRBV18 TGTGCCAGCTCCCCGACAGGGGTCAACGAGCAGTACTTC CASSPTGVNEQYF
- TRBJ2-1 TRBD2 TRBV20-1 TGCAGTGCTGATACCGAAGCGGGAGGGCCTTACAATGAGCAGTTCTTC CSADTEAGGPYNEQFF
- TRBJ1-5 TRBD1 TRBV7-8 TGTGCCAGCAGCTTACGCGGACAGGGCGGCAATCAGCCCCAGCATTTT CASSLRGQGGNQPQHF